These 11 T cell receptor beta chains originate from one sample sequenced in a study of spatial heterogeneity in lung cancer. Sample time point: sample taken at primary tumor resection. Unsorted tumor, nontumor lung tissue or cryopreserved PBMC supplied the whole RNA. Via MiXCR, TCRdb re-called the 5' RACE reads, giving one row per CDR3 protein. The sample carries 14,000 to 15,000 distinct CDR3 sequences, 10% to 11% recorded once. The sample in question was PBMCs, obtained at surgery. Receptors originate from a female donor with early-stage non-small cell lung cancer.

This clonotype was counted at least ten times. The V gene is TRBV12-3 or TRBV12-4, the J gene TRBJ2-6, with a tentative D call TRBD2 (6 bases). This CDR3 comprises 15 residues. V dropped 1 base and J dropped 2 bases, with 6 bases sitting between them. CDR3 residues: CASSLGGAGANVLTF. CDR3 bases: TGTGCCAGCAGTTTAGGGGGGGCTGGGGCCAACGTCCTGACTTTC.

This clonotype was detected many times. The rearrangement links TRBV7-3 to TRBJ2-1; a weak D match, TRBD1 (5 bases). This CDR3 region has 14 residues. The V gene lost 6 bases and the J gene lost 0 bases, with 9 bases spanning the gap. Per germline, CDR1 SGHTA and CDR2 FQGTGA. The CDR3 sequence is CASSSGNSYNEQFF. The CDR3 bases are TGTGCCAGCAGTTCAGGGAACTCCTACAATGAGCAGTTCTTC.

The chain has TRBV11-2 and TRBJ1-2, with D possibly matching TRBD1 (5 bases). The V gene's germline CDR1 is SGHAT and CDR2 FQNNGV. Trimming cost V 1 base and J 2 bases, with 11 bases left between them. The CDR3 loop spans 15 amino acids. This CDR3 reads CASSLGLSGNYGYTF. DNA of the CDR3: TGTGCCAGCAGCTTAGGTCTTTCAGGGAACTATGGCTACACCTTC. The variable domain in full, with the rest retrieved from reference TRBV11-2 and TRBJ1-2, is EAGVAQSPRYKIIEKRQSVAFWCNPISGHATLYWYQQILGQGPKLLIQFQNNGVVDDSQLPKDRFSAERLKGVDSTLKIQPAKLEDSAVYLCASSLGLSGNYGYTFGSGTRLTVV.

This clonotype occurred many times. This chain joins TRBV5-1 and TRBJ2-4; D uncertain. This CDR3 is built from 14 residues. Trimming pared 5 bases from V and 1 base from J, leaving 10 bases between. The germline gives CDR1 SGHRS, CDR2 YFSETQ. CDR3 amino acids: CASRLDPAKNIQYF. The CDR3 DNA is TGCGCCAGCAGACTCGATCCTGCCAAAAACATTCAGTACTTC.

This clonotype was found a few times. The rearrangement uses TRBV4-1 and TRBJ1-1; the match to TRBD1 covers 11 bases. The length of the CDR3 is 17 residues. The V and J ends lost 6 bases and 4 bases, in that order; junction bases with no gene match: 13. The germline CDR1 and CDR2 sequences are MGHRA and YSYEKL. CDR3 in DNA: TGCGCCAGCAGTTACGGACAGGGGGCGCAAAAGGTCACTGAAGCTTTCTTT. Protein sequence: CASSYGQGAQKVTEAFF.

This clonotype appeared many times. The genes are TRBV29-1 and TRBJ2-3, with D possibly matching TRBD1 (6 bases). Trimming removed 8 bases from V and 3 bases from J, with 15 bases in between. The CDR3 sequence is 13 residues long. CDR1 is SQVTM, CDR2 ANQGSEA, per germline. The CDR3 protein is CSFGGELTDTQYF. The CDR3 nucleotides are TGCAGCTTTGGGGGCGAGCTAACAGATACGCAGTATTTT.

Many counts were recorded for this clonotype. V usage is TRBV3-1 and J usage is TRBJ1-2, with 8 bases matching TRBD1. This CDR3 comprises 18 residues. V was pared by 2 bases and J by 0 bases, with 11 bases of the junction left unmatched. The germline CDR1 and CDR2 sequences are LGHDT and YNNKEL (reference sequence). The CDR3 nucleotides read TGTGCCAGCAGCCAACCGGGACAGGCCACCCTGGCTAACTATGGCTACACCTTC. Residues: CASSQPGQATLANYGYTF.

This clonotype was seen only a few times. The gene calls are TRBV10-3 and TRBJ2-5; D gene uncertain. Germline V gives CDR1 ENHRY, CDR2 SYGVKD. The CDR3 is 13 amino acids. V was shortened by 4 bases and J by 0 bases, with 6 bases between the two germline ends. CDR3 nucleotides: TGTGCCATCAGTGGCACAGACCAAGAGACCCAGTACTTC. Its protein is CAISGTDQETQYF.

This clonotype occurred many times. The chain recombines TRBV7-6 with TRBJ2-4; 9 nucleotides match TRBD2. The CDR3 length is 18 residues. CDR1 is SGHVS and CDR2 is FNYEAQ in the germline V gene. V was pared by 5 bases and J by 1 base, with 12 bases of the junction left unmatched. CDR3 loop: CASSLSASAGGAKNIQYF. The CDR3 nucleotides are TGTGCCAGCAGCCTCAGTGCGAGCGCGGGGGGGGCCAAAAACATTCAGTACTTC.

This clonotype was counted ten times or more. This chain connects TRBV7-9 to TRBJ2-3, with D uncertain. The V gene lost 6 bases and the J gene lost 1 base, with 11 bases spanning the gap. This CDR3 spans 14 amino acids. CDR1 is SEHNR and CDR2 is FQNEAQ in the germline V gene (reference sequence). DNA of the CDR3: TGTGCCAGCAGTTTTAGTTCCGGCACAGATACGCAGTATTTT. Translating it yields CASSFSSGTDTQYF.

The sample holds many counts of this clonotype. V usage is TRBV24-1 and J usage is TRBJ2-5, with D possibly called TRBD1 or TRBD2 (7 bases each). CDR1 and CDR2 (germline): KGHDR, SFDVKD. The V and J ends lost 7 bases and 7 bases respectively, with 15 bases between them. The CDR3 totals 13 residues. The chain's CDR3 is CATRGDREGTQYF. CDR3 sequence (DNA): TGTGCCACCAGGGGCGACAGGGAGGGGACCCAGTACTTC.